The table lists the clone carrying this T cell receptor (beta chain) with many counts. The data were obtained in a study of spatial heterogeneity in lung cancer. Study in general: Sequenced follow-up PBMC samples came a median of around 2 years after resection, where available. The count of detected beta-chain sequences consistently exceeded that of alpha-chain sequences.

TCRdb reprocessed the 5' RACE reads via MiXCR and lists one record per CDR3 protein. The table shows about 30,000 distinct CDR3 sequences, with 5% to 6.5% occurring only once. CDR1 is SGHNT, CDR2 YENEEA, per germline. CDR3 length: 17 amino acids. J lost 1 base, V lost 5 bases, and 9 bases had no gene match. The time point here: blood at routine non-recurrence follow-up after resection. Researchers sequenced whole RNA taken from tumor, nontumor lung or frozen PBMC without sorting. The chain is built from TRBV11-3 and TRBJ2-5; 11 bases are shared with TRBD2. The TCR comes from a male donor with early-stage non-small cell lung cancer. The sample consisted of PBMCs, taken at follow-up. CDR3 amino acids: CASSPGTSGSLQETQYF. The CDR3 DNA follows: TGTGCCAGCAGCCCCGGGACTAGCGGAAGCCTCCAAGAGACCCAGTACTTC.